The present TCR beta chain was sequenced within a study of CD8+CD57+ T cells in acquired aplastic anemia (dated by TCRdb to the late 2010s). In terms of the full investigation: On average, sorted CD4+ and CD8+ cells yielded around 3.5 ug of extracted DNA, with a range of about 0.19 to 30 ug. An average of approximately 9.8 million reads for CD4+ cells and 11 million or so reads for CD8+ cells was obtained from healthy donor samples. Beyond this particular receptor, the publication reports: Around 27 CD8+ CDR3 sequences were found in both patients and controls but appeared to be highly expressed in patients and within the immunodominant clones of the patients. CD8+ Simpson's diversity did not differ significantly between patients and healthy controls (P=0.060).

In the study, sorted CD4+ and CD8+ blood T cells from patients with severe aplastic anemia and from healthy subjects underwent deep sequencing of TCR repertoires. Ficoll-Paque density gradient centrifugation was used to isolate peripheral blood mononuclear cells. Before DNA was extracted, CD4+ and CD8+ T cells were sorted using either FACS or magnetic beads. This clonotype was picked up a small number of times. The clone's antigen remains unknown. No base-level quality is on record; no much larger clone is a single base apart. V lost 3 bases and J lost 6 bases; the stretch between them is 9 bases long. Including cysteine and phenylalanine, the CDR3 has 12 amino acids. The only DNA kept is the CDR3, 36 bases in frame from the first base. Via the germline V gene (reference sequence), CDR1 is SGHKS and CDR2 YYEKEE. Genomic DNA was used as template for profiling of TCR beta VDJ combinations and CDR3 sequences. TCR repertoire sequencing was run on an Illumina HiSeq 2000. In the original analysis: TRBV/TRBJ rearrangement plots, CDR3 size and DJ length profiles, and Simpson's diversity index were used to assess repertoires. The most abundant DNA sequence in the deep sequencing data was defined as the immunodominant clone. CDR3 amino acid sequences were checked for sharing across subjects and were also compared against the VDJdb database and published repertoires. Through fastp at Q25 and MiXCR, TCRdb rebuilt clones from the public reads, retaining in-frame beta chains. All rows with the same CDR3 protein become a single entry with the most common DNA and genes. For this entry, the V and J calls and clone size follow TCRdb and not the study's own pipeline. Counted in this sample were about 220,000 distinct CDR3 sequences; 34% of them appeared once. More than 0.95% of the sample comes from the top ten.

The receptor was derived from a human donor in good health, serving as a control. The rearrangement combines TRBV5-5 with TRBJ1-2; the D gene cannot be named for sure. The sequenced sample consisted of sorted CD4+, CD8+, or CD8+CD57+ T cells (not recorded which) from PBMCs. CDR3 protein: CASSYSIDGYTF. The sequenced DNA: TGTGCCAGCAGCTATTCTATAGATGGCTACACCTTC.